The next 27 T cell receptor beta chains were all read from a single sample in a study of tumor and adjacent non-tumor tissue in lung cancer. RNA was extracted from bulk tissue without any cell sorting. A modified ARM-PCR protocol with three rounds of nested PCR amplified TCRbeta. MiXCR was run by TCRdb on the multiplex PCR reads, yielding one entry per CDR3 protein. This sample has about 110,000 distinct CDR3 sequences, with roughly 80% found just once. The sequencing input was lung tumor tissue. All receptors come from a woman in her sixties with non-small cell lung cancer.

In its sample, this clonotype was seen once. V gene TRBV11-3 combines with J gene TRBJ1-3; no definite D call. V was pared by 10 bases and J by 11 bases, with 21 bases between. CDR1 and CDR2 (germline): SGHNT, YENEEA. CDR3 length equals 13 residues. CDR3 DNA: TGTGCCACCCGGGATGACTCTGGAATCCCCATATATTTT. Residues: CATRDDSGIPIYF.

The chain is built from TRBV20-1 and TRBJ2-3; 8 bases are shared with TRBD2. Germline assignment: CDR1 DFQATT and CDR2 SNEGSKA (reference sequence). The V gene end was trimmed by 7 bases and the J gene end by 5 bases; junction bases not matched to a gene: 14. The CDR3 spans 15 residues. CDR3 DNA: TGCAGTGAGAGGGGGGTAGCGGGGCGCATAGATACGCAGTATTTT. Translation gives CSERGVAGRIDTQYF.

Note on this clonotype: The junction departs from germline at one end; a sequencing error may be responsible. The V gene is TRBV11-1, the J gene TRBJ1-1; D gene ambiguous. The germline V gene has CDR1 SGHAT and CDR2 FQDESV (reference sequence). The CDR3 sequence is 16 residues long. The CDR3 spells CASSLSAGLLNTEAIF. CDR3 bases: TGTGCTAGCAGCTTATCGGCGGGATTATTGAACACTGAAGCTATCTTT.

This clonotype was detected only once. This may stem from a read error, because a much larger clone lies one nucleotide away. V and J are TRBV30 and TRBJ2-2, with a tentative D call TRBD2 (5 bases). Germline V gives CDR1 GTSNPN, CDR2 SVGIG (reference sequence). This CDR3 has 12 residues. CDR3 in amino acids: CAWSLKTGEPFF. The CDR3 nucleotides are TGTGCCTGGAGTTTAAAGACCGGGGAGCCGTTTTTT.

In regard to this clonotype: One base away lies a much larger clone, so this may be a sequencing read error. This chain connects TRBV6-2 or TRBV6-3 to TRBJ2-1, with 8 nucleotides matching TRBD1. Germline V gene lookup returns CDR1 MNHEY and CDR2 SVGEGT. The CDR3 extends over 13 amino acids. The DNA of the CDR3 is TGTGCCAGCACAAGACGGACAGGGAGTGAGCAGTCCTTC. It encodes CASTRRTGSEQSF.

This clonotype occurred a few times. This could be a read error, since a much larger clone is one nucleotide away. The CDR3 nucleotides read TGCAGTGCTAGAGTCTCGCCTAGCACAGAGACCCAGTACTTC. Its protein product is CSARVSPSTETQYF. The chain employs TRBV20-1 and TRBJ2-5, with a possible D match to TRBD2 (5 bases). The germline V gene has CDR1 DFQATT and CDR2 SNEGSKA (reference sequence). Deletions cut 1 base from V and 4 bases from J, with 13 bases between. This CDR3 region has 14 residues.

Concerning this clonotype: One base away lies a much larger clone, so this may be a sequencing read error. The chain combines TRBV28 with TRBJ2-7; no clear D gene. The CDR3 loop spans 13 amino acids. In germline, CDR1 is MDHEN, CDR2 SYDVKM. Trimming pared 8 bases from V and 3 bases from J, leaving 14 bases between. CDR3 in amino acids: CASPTVSRYEQYF. CDR3 coding DNA: TGTGCCAGCCCCACTGTTAGTCGCTACGAGCAGTACTTC.

This chain uses TRBV20-1 with TRBJ1-2; maybe TRBD1 (6 bases). There are 16 residues in the CDR3. Trimming stripped 2 bases from V and 6 bases from J, with 22 bases between. Germline CDR1 and CDR2: DFQATT and SNEGSKA (reference sequence). The CDR3 nucleotides read TGCAGTGCTAGAATCCGGGACAAGGGAATAATGGATGGCTACACCTTC. Translated: CSARIRDKGIMDGYTF.

This clonotype was detected only a few times. A much larger clone is a single base away; this may be a read error. J is TRBJ1-5 and V is TRBV6-1, with D tentatively TRBD1 (6 bases). Germline CDR1 reads MNHNS; CDR2 reads SASEGT. CDR3 length equals 14 residues. The CDR3 protein is CTSSTQGSAQPQHF. As DNA, the CDR3 is TGTACCAGCAGCACCCAGGGGTCGGCTCAGCCCCAGCATTTT.

On this clonotype: The junction and the germline gene differ at one end; a read error may be behind it. This rearrangement joins TRBV13 to TRBJ2-1; D possibly corresponds to TRBD2 (6 bases). Germline CDR1 is PRHDT and CDR2 is FYEKMQ (reference sequence). The CDR3 has 15 residues. The CDR3 DNA is TGTGCCAGCAGCCACCCAGCGGGCTCATACAATGAACAGTTCTTC. This sequence encodes CASSHPAGSYNEQFF.

The V and J genes are TRBV11-1 and TRBJ2-1; D perhaps matches TRBD2 (5 bases). V lost 4 bases, J lost 8 bases, and 21 bases lay in between. The CDR3 is 16 amino acids. Looked up from germline, CDR1 is SGHAT and CDR2 is FQDESV (reference sequence). The CDR3 DNA reads as TGTGCCAGCAGCTCTCCTGCCGGGAACTTATACTATGAGCAGTTCTTC. The encoded protein is CASSSPAGNLYYEQFF.

Concerning this clonotype itself: One end of the junction is discordant with germline, which a read error may explain. The rearrangement uses TRBV12-3 or TRBV12-4 and TRBJ2-7, with D perhaps TRBD2 (6 bases). The CDR3 spans 14 residues. CDR3 sequence (DNA): TGTGCCAACAGTTGGCGTGGGACTCACAACGAGGAGTACTTC. Translating gives CANSWRGTHNEEYF.

Worth noting for this clonotype: At one end the junction does not follow the germline gene, possibly because of a read error. This rearrangement joins TRBV6-5 to TRBJ2-3; D is undetermined. Germline-derived CDR1 and CDR2 are MNHEY and SVGAGI. The CDR3 spans 13 residues. Written as DNA, the CDR3 is TGTGTCAGCAGTTACCCCGACATATATACGCAGTATTTT. Its translation is CVSSYPDIYTQYF.

This clonotype has at least ten counts. The gene calls are TRBV6-1 and TRBJ1-1, with D tentatively TRBD1 (5 bases). V lost 6 bases and J lost 1, with 12 bases in between. The germline V gene has CDR1 MNHNS and CDR2 SASEGT. The CDR3 spans 14 residues. The CDR3 DNA reads TGTGCCAGCAGCTACGACAGCCCGAACACTGAAGCTTTCTTT. Its protein product is CASSYDSPNTEAFF.

On this clonotype itself: A read error is likely, as this CDR3 ends without the conserved phenylalanine or tryptophan. The CDR3 DNA is TGTGCCAGTAGTGAAGCTAAAGGACTAGCGGTAAATGAGCAGTTCTCC. This sequence encodes CASSEAKGLAVNEQFS. J is TRBJ2-1 and V is TRBV6-1, with TRBD2 matching over 10 bases. This CDR3 is built from 16 residues. Germline CDR1 MNHNS, CDR2 SASEGT.

Concerning this clonotype itself: This may stem from a read error, because a much larger clone lies one nucleotide away. The chain joins TRBV10-3 to TRBJ2-5; TRBD1 matches 12 bases. This CDR3 has 14 amino acids. Germline values: CDR1 ENHRY, CDR2 SYGVKD. Trimming removed 5 bases from V and 5 bases from J; junction bases left unmatched: 3. Written as DNA, the CDR3 is TGTGCCATCAGTAGGGGACAGGGGGCGGAGACCCAGTACTTC. Protein: CAISRGQGAETQYF.

Ten or more counts support this clonotype. The chain has TRBV5-6 and TRBJ2-2; possible D gene TRBD1, 6 bases. Trimming left V 2 bases short and J 4 bases short, with 12 bases between. The length of the CDR3 is 15 residues. In germline, CDR1 is SGHDT, CDR2 YYEEEE. The CDR3 region is CASSFLGQRTGELFF. The CDR3 DNA follows: TGTGCCAGCAGCTTTTTAGGACAGCGCACCGGGGAGCTGTTTTTT.

With regard to this clonotype: Germline and junction disagree at one end, which may indicate a read error. The CDR3 is CASSKAGEEIQYF. CDR3 in DNA: TGCGCCAGCAGCAAGGCAGGGGAGGAGATCCAGTACTTC. The J gene is TRBJ2-5, the V gene TRBV10-1; D may correspond to TRBD1 or TRBD2 (6 bases each). The CDR3 is made up of 13 amino acids. Germline-derived CDR1 and CDR2 are WNHNN and SYGVQD (reference sequence).

This clonotype was seen a handful of times. The junction and the germline gene differ at one end; a read error may be behind it. The CDR3 coding sequence is TGTGCCAACAGCTTAGCCCGCATGGGGGCGGGGGACGATGAGCAGTTCTTC. Its protein product is CANSLARMGAGDDEQFF. The chain links TRBV7-2 to TRBJ2-1, with D perhaps TRBD2 (7 bases). Germline V gene sequence: CDR1 SGHTA, CDR2 FQGNSA. The CDR3 length is 17 residues.

As to this clonotype: An end of the junction does not agree with germline; a read error may underlie this. The chain is built from TRBV12-3 or TRBV12-4 and TRBJ2-2; TRBD2 might be the D (6 bases). The CDR3 has 16 residues. In DNA form, the CDR3 reads TGTGCCAGCAGAACGCGGGACGGTTCGAACACCGGGGGGCTGTTTTTT. Translating it yields CASRTRDGSNTGGLFF.

Note on this clonotype: A junction end diverges from the germline sequence, so it may reflect a read error. This rearrangement joins TRBV20-1 to TRBJ2-3; D not certain. In germline, CDR1 is DFQATT, CDR2 SNEGSKA (reference sequence). The CDR3 spans 14 residues. The CDR3 nucleotides are TGCAGAGCTCTCGAGACACTTACCACAGAAACGCAGTATTTT. Protein: CRALETLTTETQYF.

Points on this clonotype: An end of the junction does not agree with germline; a read error may underlie this. V is TRBV13 and J is TRBJ1-1; the D is unclear. There are 14 residues in the CDR3. Per germline, CDR1 PRHDT and CDR2 FYEKMQ (reference sequence). CDR3 nucleotides: TGTGCCAACAGCTTAGTAGGAGGTGACACTGAAGCTTTCTTT. This translates into CANSLVGGDTEAFF.

In the case of this clonotype: Just one base apart from a much larger clone, this may be a read error. The chain combines TRBV5-6 with TRBJ1-2, with D unresolved. CDR1 and CDR2 from the germline V gene are SGHDT and YYEEEE. The CDR3 consists of 11 residues. CDR3 sequence reads: CAISGSSAYTF. DNA of the CDR3: TGTGCCATCAGCGGCTCAAGCGCCTACACCTTC.

The chain combines TRBV29-1 with TRBJ1-2; a possible D gene is TRBD1 (6 bases). This CDR3 has 13 amino acids. Germline V CDR1 and CDR2: SQVTM, ANQGSEA. CDR3 residues: CIFATGTLYGYTF. Written as DNA, the CDR3 is TGCATCTTCGCTACCGGGACACTATATGGCTACACCTTC.

The chain couples TRBV11-3 to TRBJ1-1; tentative D call: TRBD1 (6 bases). The CDR3 loop spans 13 amino acids. Germline CDR1 SGHNT, CDR2 YENEEA. The CDR3 is CATKGDKDTEAFF. The CDR3 DNA follows: TGTGCTACCAAGGGGGATAAAGACACTGAAGCTTTCTTT.

This clonotype appeared a few times. Sequence at one end of the junction differs from germline and may be a read error. This chain connects TRBV11-3 to TRBJ1-1, with TRBD1 as a possible D gene (5 bases). The germline V gene has CDR1 SGHNT and CDR2 YENEEA. CDR3 length equals 15 residues. The CDR3 sequence: CASSLDSGRGTGAFF. In DNA, the CDR3 is TGTGCCAGTAGCTTAGATTCAGGGAGAGGCACTGGAGCTTTCTTT.

With regard to this clonotype: One junction end does not reproduce the germline sequence, and a read error may be involved. The rearrangement links TRBV28 to TRBJ1-1, with D unclear. The CDR3 length is 14 residues. Germline values: CDR1 MDHEN, CDR2 SYDVKM. As DNA, the CDR3 is TGTACCAGCAGATCTAACACGGGCCTAACCCCAGCTTTCTTT. This encodes CTSRSNTGLTPAFF.